These T cell receptor beta chains were read from a single sample in a study of beta chain features in type 1 diabetes. The data were produced by immunoSEQ multiplex PCR, yet TCRdb's version contains in-frame clones alone and is incomplete. The table includes about 260,000 clones, 20% to 25% detected once. Sequencing used naive CD4+ T cells from blood. The source is a woman in her twenties or thirties with type 1 diabetes. Each CDR3 is given with its conserved first and last residue. Each record gives: J gene, V gene, CDR3 protein.

TRBJ1-1,TRBV29-1,CSVPHRGVNTEAFF
TRBJ2-3,TRBV9,CASSVGQNTDTQYF
TRBJ2-3,TRBV7-9,CASSTPGLDTDTQYF
TRBJ1-1,TRBV9,CASSVVADTEAFF
TRBJ2-7,TRBV21-1,CASSKAGVGIDEQYF
TRBJ2-3,TRBV30,CARTGLTTDTQYF
TRBJ1-1,TRBV5-1,CASSLTDRELTEAFF
TRBJ1-2,TRBV30,CAWSIGQSGYTF
TRBJ2-7,TRBV21-1,CASSKEGRTGNYEQYF
TRBJ2-1,TRBV19,CASRGLAGLGEQFF
TRBJ2-3,TRBV11-2,CASSFFTHTDTQYF
TRBJ2-7,TRBV18,CASSPGTGNTYEQYF
TRBJ1-2,TRBV7-9,CASSLGAGYGYTF
TRBJ2-5,TRBV20-1,CSASMETQYF
TRBJ1-2,TRBV30,CAWSRGGPNYGYTF
TRBJ1-2,TRBV7-8,CASAFLGEYADGYTF
TRBJ2-2,TRBV29-1,CSSKDYSTGELFF
TRBJ1-3,TRBV25-1,CASSPTLGDGNTIYF
TRBJ2-1,TRBV18,CASSRPGLAGVEQFF
TRBJ1-1,TRBV29-1,CSVGGGTTLHAFF
TRBJ2-1,TRBV5-6,CASSAAANEQFF
TRBJ2-1,TRBV5-1,CASSTGGTSGAEQFF